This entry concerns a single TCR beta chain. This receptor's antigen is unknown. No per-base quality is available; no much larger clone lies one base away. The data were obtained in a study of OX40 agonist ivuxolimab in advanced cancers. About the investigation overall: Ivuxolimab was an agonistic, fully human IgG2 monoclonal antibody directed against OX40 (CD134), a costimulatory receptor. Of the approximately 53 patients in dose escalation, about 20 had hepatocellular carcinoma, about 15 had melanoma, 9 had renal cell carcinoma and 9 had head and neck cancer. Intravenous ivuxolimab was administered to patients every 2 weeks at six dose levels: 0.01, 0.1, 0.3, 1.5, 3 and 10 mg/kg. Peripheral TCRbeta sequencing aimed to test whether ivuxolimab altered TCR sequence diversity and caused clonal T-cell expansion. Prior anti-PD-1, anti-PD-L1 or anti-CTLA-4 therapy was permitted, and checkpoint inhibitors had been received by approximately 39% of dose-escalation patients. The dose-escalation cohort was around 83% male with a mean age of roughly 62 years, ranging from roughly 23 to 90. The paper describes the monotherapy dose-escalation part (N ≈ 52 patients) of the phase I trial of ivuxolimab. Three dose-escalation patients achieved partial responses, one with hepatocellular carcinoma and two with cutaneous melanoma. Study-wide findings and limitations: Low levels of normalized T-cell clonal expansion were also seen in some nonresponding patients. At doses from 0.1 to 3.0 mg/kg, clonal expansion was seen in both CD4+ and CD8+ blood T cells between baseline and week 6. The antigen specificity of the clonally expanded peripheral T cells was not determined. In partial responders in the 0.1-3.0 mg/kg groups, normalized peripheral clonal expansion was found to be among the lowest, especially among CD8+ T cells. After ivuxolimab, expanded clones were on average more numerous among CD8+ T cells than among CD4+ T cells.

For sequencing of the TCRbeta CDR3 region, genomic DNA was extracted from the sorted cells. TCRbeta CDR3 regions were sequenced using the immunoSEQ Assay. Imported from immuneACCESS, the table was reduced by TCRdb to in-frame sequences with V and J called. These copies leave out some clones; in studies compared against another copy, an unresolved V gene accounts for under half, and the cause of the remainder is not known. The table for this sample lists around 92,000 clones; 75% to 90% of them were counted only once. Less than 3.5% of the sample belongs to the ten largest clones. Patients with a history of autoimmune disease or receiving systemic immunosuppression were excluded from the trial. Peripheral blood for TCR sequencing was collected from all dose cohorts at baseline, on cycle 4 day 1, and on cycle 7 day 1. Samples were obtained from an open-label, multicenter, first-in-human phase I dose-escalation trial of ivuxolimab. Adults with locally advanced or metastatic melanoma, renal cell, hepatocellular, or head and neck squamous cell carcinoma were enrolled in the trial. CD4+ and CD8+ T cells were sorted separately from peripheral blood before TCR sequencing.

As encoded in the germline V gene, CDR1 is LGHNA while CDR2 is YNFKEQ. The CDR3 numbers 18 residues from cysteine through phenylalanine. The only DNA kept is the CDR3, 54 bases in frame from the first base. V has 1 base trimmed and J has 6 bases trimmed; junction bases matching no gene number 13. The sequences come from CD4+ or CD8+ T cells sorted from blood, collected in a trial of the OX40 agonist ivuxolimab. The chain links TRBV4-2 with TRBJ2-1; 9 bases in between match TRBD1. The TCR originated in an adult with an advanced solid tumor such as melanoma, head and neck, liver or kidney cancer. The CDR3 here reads CASSQGQWTGQGPNEQFF. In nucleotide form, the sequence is TGTGCCAGCAGCCAAGGCCAGTGGACGGGACAGGGACCCAATGAGCAGTTCTTC.